This TCR beta chain was sequenced for a study of T cell repertoires in cytomegalovirus infection (dated by TCRdb to between 2018 and 2021). About the study as a whole: Recently identified HLA-C-restricted CMV epitopes, whose presentation resists viral immunomodulation, were targeted by peptide stimulations together with well-studied HLA-B-restricted epitopes. Because public TCR beta signatures pointed to carriage of CMV infection together with the matching HLA type, the HLA type of each donor mattered for the analysis.

General study outcomes and caveats: In the ex vivo response, HLA-C-restricted CMV-specific TCR beta clonotypes were dominant, and in two of eight donors the single most frequent clonotype came from this HLA-C-restricted group. Cumulative frequency of public TCR beta family members discriminated carriers of CMV infection plus the relevant HLA type in this cohort and an independent approximately 350-donor cohort.

What this sample's treatment or condition label stands for: in vitro stimulation with specific CMV peptide epitopes to enrich CMV-specific T cells. As for this clonotype: The antigen it binds to is not known. Base-call qualities are not available, and no considerably larger clone is one nucleotide away.

The CDR3 runs 13 residues from the cysteine to the phenylalanine. Just CDR3 DNA is preserved here, 39 bases in frame from base 1. Trimming at the junction amounts to 6 bases on V and 2 bases on J, and the germline ends lie 9 bases apart. CDR1 and CDR2 are read off the germline V gene as SNHLY and FYNNEI. Sequencing relied on an Illumina HiSeq 1500. In TCRdb, the public reads were trimmed at Q25 with fastp and aligned with MiXCR, with productive beta chains retained. Each CDR3 protein appears once, grouped with its most common genes and DNA. The sample table holds 900,000 to 950,000 distinct CDR3 sequences, of which around a third were seen once. Together, the top ten hold over 11% of the sample.

This receptor was identified in a human donor in good health (CMV status not recorded). Some clones in this sample may be carry-over from other donors' samples. The sample in question was cultured CD8+ T cells from PBMCs, obtained from culture after CMV antigen stimulation. The chain couples TRBV2 to TRBJ2-3, with an unclear D gene assignment. The CDR3 region reads CASSIATTDTQYF. The nucleotide sequence is TGTGCCAGCAGCATAGCTACCACAGATACGCAGTATTTT.